The rows below give T cell receptor beta chains drawn from one sample of a study of T-cell memory formation after mild COVID-19. A single record per CDR3 protein comes from TCRdb applying MiXCR to the 5' RACE reads. The sample yields 250,000 to 300,000 distinct CDR3 sequences, 16% seen once. What was sequenced was PBMCs or a T cell subset sorted from them (not recorded which). These receptors were obtained from a young man who had mild COVID-19 (a few samples of this study predate the infection). Cell type and time point are not known. Both conserved end residues are part of each CDR3. Fields, in order: CDR3 length, J gene, D gene, V gene, clone size, CDR3 DNA, CDR3 protein. A D gene is named only where the DNA matches it firmly. Only part of the rows carry a size: once, few, many, or a class if the clone is expanded.

len: 14; j_gene: TRBJ2-3; d_gene: TRBD2; v_gene: TRBV9; abundance: few; CDR3nt: TGTGCCAGCAGCGCCGGACTAGCGTCAGATACGCAGTATTTT; CDR3aa: CASSAGLASDTQYF
len: 15; j_gene: TRBJ2-7; d_gene: TRBD1; v_gene: TRBV5-1; abundance: few; CDR3nt: TGCGCCAGCAGCTTGGGGGACAGCCACTCCTACGAGCAGTACTTC; CDR3aa: CASSLGDSHSYEQYF
len: 14; j_gene: TRBJ1-6; d_gene: .; v_gene: TRBV12-3/TRBV12-4; abundance: .; CDR3nt: TGTGCCAGCAGTTTAGTCAGGGCACAATCACCCCTCCACTTT; CDR3aa: CASSLVRAQSPLHF
len: 16; j_gene: TRBJ2-3; d_gene: TRBD2; v_gene: TRBV2; abundance: .; CDR3nt: TGTGCCAGCAGGCCCCTGGGCGGGGGATTTACAGATACGCAGTATTTT; CDR3aa: CASRPLGGGFTDTQYF
len: 16; j_gene: TRBJ2-5; d_gene: .; v_gene: TRBV18; abundance: many; CDR3nt: TGTGCCAGCTCACCACCGTTAAGTGGGGCCGCGGAGACCCAGTACTTC; CDR3aa: CASSPPLSGAAETQYF
len: 15; j_gene: TRBJ1-5; d_gene: .; v_gene: TRBV7-2; abundance: few; CDR3nt: TGTGCCAGCAGCTTAGGTGACGGAAGAAATCAGCCCCAGCATTTT; CDR3aa: CASSLGDGRNQPQHF
len: 13; j_gene: TRBJ2-1; d_gene: .; v_gene: TRBV20-1; abundance: .; CDR3nt: TGCAGTGCTAGGAGTATCTCCTACAATGAGCAGTTCTTC; CDR3aa: CSARSISYNEQFF
len: 13; j_gene: TRBJ2-2; d_gene: TRBD1; v_gene: TRBV12-3/TRBV12-4; abundance: many; CDR3nt: TGTGCCAGCAAACAGGGGCGCACCGGGGAGCTGTTTTTT; CDR3aa: CASKQGRTGELFF
len: 15; j_gene: TRBJ2-2; d_gene: TRBD1; v_gene: TRBV4-3; abundance: many; CDR3nt: TGCGCCAGCAGCCAAGTCGGGACAGGGGCCGGGGAGCTGTTTTTT; CDR3aa: CASSQVGTGAGELFF
len: 16; j_gene: TRBJ2-3; d_gene: TRBD2; v_gene: TRBV6-5; abundance: .; CDR3nt: TGTGCCAGCAGCACTCTGACTAGCGCGAGCACAGATACGCAGTATTTT; CDR3aa: CASSTLTSASTDTQYF
len: 13; j_gene: TRBJ1-5; d_gene: .; v_gene: TRBV27; abundance: few; CDR3nt: TGTGCCAGCAGTCCGGGGAGGTGGCAGCCCCAGCATTTT; CDR3aa: CASSPGRWQPQHF
len: 13; j_gene: TRBJ1-1; d_gene: .; v_gene: TRBV19; abundance: few; CDR3nt: TGTGCCAGTTTATTGGCGGAGAACACTGAAGCTTTCTTT; CDR3aa: CASLLAENTEAFF
len: 14; j_gene: TRBJ1-5; d_gene: .; v_gene: TRBV5-1; abundance: .; CDR3nt: TGCGCCAGCAGCTTGGCCGGCAGGGGTGAGCCCCAGCATTTT; CDR3aa: CASSLAGRGEPQHF
len: 14; j_gene: TRBJ2-1; d_gene: TRBD2; v_gene: TRBV29-1; abundance: .; CDR3nt: TGCAGCGCCCGTCTAGCGGGGTGGCGGGATGAGCAGTTCTTC; CDR3aa: CSARLAGWRDEQFF
len: 16; j_gene: TRBJ2-4; d_gene: .; v_gene: TRBV12-3/TRBV12-4; abundance: few; CDR3nt: TGTGCCAGCACTAACGACAGGGAGGGAGCCAAAAACATTCAGTACTTC; CDR3aa: CASTNDREGAKNIQYF
len: 20; j_gene: TRBJ1-5; d_gene: .; v_gene: TRBV4-1; abundance: many; CDR3nt: TGCGCCAGCAGCCAAGTTTGGCCCACGACGCGCTCCAGGGTCAATCAGCCCCAGCATTTT; CDR3aa: CASSQVWPTTRSRVNQPQHF
len: 13; j_gene: TRBJ2-7; d_gene: .; v_gene: TRBV6-5; abundance: few; CDR3nt: TGTGCCAGCAGTTACAGGGCTCACTACGAGCAGTACTTC; CDR3aa: CASSYRAHYEQYF
len: 16; j_gene: TRBJ2-1; d_gene: .; v_gene: TRBV24-1; abundance: .; CDR3nt: TGTGCCACCAGTGATTCCCGGGACTCTAAAAACAATGAGCAGTTCTTC; CDR3aa: CATSDSRDSKNNEQFF
len: 14; j_gene: TRBJ2-3; d_gene: TRBD2; v_gene: TRBV6-6; abundance: .; CDR3nt: TGTGCCAGCGGAGGAGCGGGGGGGACAGATACGCAGTATTTT; CDR3aa: CASGGAGGTDTQYF
len: 13; j_gene: TRBJ2-1; d_gene: .; v_gene: TRBV28; abundance: few; CDR3nt: TGTGCCAGCACCTGGGGGTTTATCAATGAGCAGTTCTTC; CDR3aa: CASTWGFINEQFF
len: 15; j_gene: TRBJ1-5; d_gene: .; v_gene: TRBV6-1; abundance: .; CDR3nt: TGTGCCAGCAAGTTCGTGCCCTTCGGCAATCAGCCCCAGCATTTT; CDR3aa: CASKFVPFGNQPQHF
len: 14; j_gene: TRBJ2-7; d_gene: .; v_gene: TRBV7-3; abundance: .; CDR3nt: TGTGCCAGCAGCTTAAGCCCAGAATCCTACGAGCAGTACTTC; CDR3aa: CASSLSPESYEQYF
len: 16; j_gene: TRBJ2-2; d_gene: .; v_gene: TRBV6-1; abundance: .; CDR3nt: TGTGCCAGCAGTGAAGCCGGGACGGCGAGGACCGGGGAGCTGTTTTTT; CDR3aa: CASSEAGTARTGELFF
len: 15; j_gene: TRBJ2-4; d_gene: TRBD1; v_gene: TRBV7-2; abundance: few; CDR3nt: TGTGCCAGCAGCACCCGAGTGGGACAGAAAAACATTCAGTACTTC; CDR3aa: CASSTRVGQKNIQYF
len: 17; j_gene: TRBJ1-5; d_gene: .; v_gene: TRBV7-2; abundance: many; CDR3nt: TGTGCCAGCAGCTTAGTGGCAGGAGGATCCATAGGGCAGCCCCAGCATTTT; CDR3aa: CASSLVAGGSIGQPQHF
len: 16; j_gene: TRBJ2-1; d_gene: TRBD2; v_gene: TRBV10-3; abundance: few; CDR3nt: TGTGCCATCAGCCGTAGGACTAGCGGGGGGGACAATGAGCAGTTCTTC; CDR3aa: CAISRRTSGGDNEQFF
len: 15; j_gene: TRBJ2-5; d_gene: .; v_gene: TRBV5-4; abundance: few; CDR3nt: TGTGCCAGCAGCTTGGATATCGGATTTCGTGAGACCCAGTACTTC; CDR3aa: CASSLDIGFRETQYF
len: 13; j_gene: TRBJ2-5; d_gene: .; v_gene: TRBV12-3/TRBV12-4; abundance: .; CDR3nt: TGTGCCAGCAAGTGGGGGAGCCACGGGACCCAGTACTTC; CDR3aa: CASKWGSHGTQYF
len: 14; j_gene: TRBJ1-4; d_gene: .; v_gene: TRBV18; abundance: .; CDR3nt: TGTGCCAGCTCACCACAGGGGGGGAAGGAAAAACTGTTTTTT; CDR3aa: CASSPQGGKEKLFF
len: 15; j_gene: TRBJ2-3; d_gene: .; v_gene: TRBV4-3; abundance: many; CDR3nt: TGCGCCAGCAGCCAATTGTGGGGGGGCACAGATACGCAGTATTTT; CDR3aa: CASSQLWGGTDTQYF
len: 15; j_gene: TRBJ1-1; d_gene: TRBD1; v_gene: TRBV5-6; abundance: .; CDR3nt: TGTGCCAGCAGAAACGGGAGGGGACAGGGCACTGAAGCTTTCTTT; CDR3aa: CASRNGRGQGTEAFF
len: 14; j_gene: TRBJ1-5; d_gene: TRBD1; v_gene: TRBV2; abundance: many; CDR3nt: TGTGCCAGCAGTGGGACAGGGGGGAATCAGCCCCAGCATTTT; CDR3aa: CASSGTGGNQPQHF
len: 13; j_gene: TRBJ1-1; d_gene: .; v_gene: TRBV12-3/TRBV12-4; abundance: .; CDR3nt: TGTGCCAGCACGACCGTCCCGAGGACTGAAGCTTTCTTT; CDR3aa: CASTTVPRTEAFF
len: 18; j_gene: TRBJ1-6; d_gene: .; v_gene: TRBV27; abundance: .; CDR3nt: TGTGCCAGCCGTTCCATACGGGGCCTGAGCTCCTATAATTCACCCCTCCACTTT; CDR3aa: CASRSIRGLSSYNSPLHF
len: 14; j_gene: TRBJ2-5; d_gene: TRBD1; v_gene: TRBV7-3; abundance: .; CDR3nt: TGTGCCAGCAGCTCCGACAGGGGATCAGAGACCCAGTACTTC; CDR3aa: CASSSDRGSETQYF
len: 15; j_gene: TRBJ2-5; d_gene: .; v_gene: TRBV9; abundance: .; CDR3nt: TGTGCCAGCAGCGTAGATCCAGGCCCGGGAGAGACCCAGTACTTC; CDR3aa: CASSVDPGPGETQYF
len: 14; j_gene: TRBJ1-2; d_gene: .; v_gene: TRBV14; abundance: .; CDR3nt: TGTGCCAGCAGCCATCGGCCGAATCCAGAAGGCTACACCTTC; CDR3aa: CASSHRPNPEGYTF
len: 14; j_gene: TRBJ1-1; d_gene: .; v_gene: TRBV11-2; abundance: .; CDR3nt: TGTGCCAGCAGTAGATTGAGTAGACTCCCTGAAGCTTTCTTT; CDR3aa: CASSRLSRLPEAFF
len: 14; j_gene: TRBJ2-7; d_gene: .; v_gene: TRBV5-1; abundance: few; CDR3nt: TGCGCCAGCAGCTCCGACAGGCCATCCTACGAGCAGTACTTC; CDR3aa: CASSSDRPSYEQYF
len: 13; j_gene: TRBJ1-1; d_gene: TRBD1; v_gene: TRBV7-8; abundance: .; CDR3nt: TGTGCCAGCGGGCTCCTTGGGACAGTTGAAGCTTTCTTT; CDR3aa: CASGLLGTVEAFF
len: 14; j_gene: TRBJ2-3; d_gene: .; v_gene: TRBV10-3; abundance: .; CDR3nt: TGTGCCATCAGTGAGTCGCAGGGTGGAGATACGCAGTATTTT; CDR3aa: CAISESQGGDTQYF
len: 15; j_gene: TRBJ1-1; d_gene: .; v_gene: TRBV12-3/TRBV12-4; abundance: few; CDR3nt: TGTGCCAGCACCCTCGGGGCAGAGAGAAACACTGAAGCTTTCTTT; CDR3aa: CASTLGAERNTEAFF
len: 11; j_gene: TRBJ1-6; d_gene: .; v_gene: TRBV28; abundance: many; CDR3nt: TGTGCCAGCAGTTTAAGTCCACCCCTCCACTTT; CDR3aa: CASSLSPPLHF
len: 14; j_gene: TRBJ2-1; d_gene: TRBD1; v_gene: TRBV6-5; abundance: few; CDR3nt: TGTGCCAGCAGCCCGGGACAGATAAACAATGAGCAGTTCTTC; CDR3aa: CASSPGQINNEQFF
len: 12; j_gene: TRBJ2-5; d_gene: .; v_gene: TRBV28; abundance: many; CDR3nt: TGTGCCAGCAGTCTCCTAAAGAAGACCCAGTACTTC; CDR3aa: CASSLLKKTQYF
len: 15; j_gene: TRBJ1-4; d_gene: .; v_gene: TRBV5-1; abundance: few; CDR3nt: TGCGCCAGCAGCTCGGATACTGTAAGTCGGGAAAAACTGTTTTTT; CDR3aa: CASSSDTVSREKLFF
len: 15; j_gene: TRBJ2-1; d_gene: TRBD1; v_gene: TRBV7-2; abundance: many; CDR3nt: TGTGCCAGCAGCTTAGCCGGGACAGCCTACAATGAGCAGTTCTTC; CDR3aa: CASSLAGTAYNEQFF
len: 13; j_gene: TRBJ1-1; d_gene: TRBD1; v_gene: TRBV10-3; abundance: few; CDR3nt: TGTGCCACCCACGACAGGGGAAGAGCTGAAGCTTTCTTT; CDR3aa: CATHDRGRAEAFF
len: 16; j_gene: TRBJ2-6; d_gene: TRBD2; v_gene: TRBV6-2/TRBV6-3; abundance: .; CDR3nt: TGTGCCAGCAGCCGCCCCGGGGGGGCTGGGGCCAACGTCCTGACTTTC; CDR3aa: CASSRPGGAGANVLTF
len: 15; j_gene: TRBJ1-5; d_gene: .; v_gene: TRBV5-4; abundance: .; CDR3nt: TGTGCCAGCAGCCCAGGACTCGCGAACGATCAGCCCCAGCATTTT; CDR3aa: CASSPGLANDQPQHF
len: 14; j_gene: TRBJ1-2; d_gene: TRBD1; v_gene: TRBV11-2; abundance: .; CDR3nt: TGTGCCAGCAGCCGCGGACAGGGTTCGGAAGGCTACACCTTC; CDR3aa: CASSRGQGSEGYTF
len: 13; j_gene: TRBJ1-5; d_gene: .; v_gene: TRBV12-3/TRBV12-4; abundance: few; CDR3nt: TGTGCCAGCAGTTTAAATGGTGGTCAGCCCCAGCATTTT; CDR3aa: CASSLNGGQPQHF
len: 14; j_gene: TRBJ2-7; d_gene: .; v_gene: TRBV6-2/TRBV6-3; abundance: few; CDR3nt: TGTGCCAGCAGCCCCAGTGACAGAGGCTACGAGCAGTACTTC; CDR3aa: CASSPSDRGYEQYF
len: 15; j_gene: TRBJ2-3; d_gene: .; v_gene: TRBV12-3/TRBV12-4; abundance: .; CDR3nt: TGTGCCAGCAGTTCGTCTTTACCTAGCACAGATACGCAGTATTTT; CDR3aa: CASSSSLPSTDTQYF
len: 14; j_gene: TRBJ1-6; d_gene: .; v_gene: TRBV7-9; abundance: .; CDR3nt: TGTGCCAGCAGCTTTGACAGCTATAATTCACCCCTCCACTTT; CDR3aa: CASSFDSYNSPLHF
len: 17; j_gene: TRBJ1-5; d_gene: .; v_gene: TRBV7-6; abundance: .; CDR3nt: TGTGCCAGCAGCCCTAGAGGAGGGCAGCCCACCCCGATGCCCCAGCATTTT; CDR3aa: CASSPRGGQPTPMPQHF
len: 17; j_gene: TRBJ2-5; d_gene: TRBD2; v_gene: TRBV7-2; abundance: .; CDR3nt: TGTGCCAGCAGCCCCACCCCGCTGATAGCGGGCCAAGAGACCCAGTACTTC; CDR3aa: CASSPTPLIAGQETQYF
len: 16; j_gene: TRBJ1-1; d_gene: .; v_gene: TRBV5-1; abundance: .; CDR3nt: TGCGCCAGCAGCCCAGCCCGACAAAAGAGGAACACTGAAGCTTTCTTT; CDR3aa: CASSPARQKRNTEAFF